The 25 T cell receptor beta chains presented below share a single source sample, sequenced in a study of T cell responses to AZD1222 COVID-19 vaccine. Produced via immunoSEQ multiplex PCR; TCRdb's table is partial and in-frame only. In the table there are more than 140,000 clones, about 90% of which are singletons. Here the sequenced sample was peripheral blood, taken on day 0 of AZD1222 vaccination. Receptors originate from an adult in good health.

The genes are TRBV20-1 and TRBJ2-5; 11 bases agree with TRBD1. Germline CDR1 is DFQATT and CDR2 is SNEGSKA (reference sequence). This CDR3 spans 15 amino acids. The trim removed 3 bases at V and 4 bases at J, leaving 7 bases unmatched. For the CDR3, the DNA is TGCAGTGCTAGTGGGACAGGGGGAAGTGGAGAGACCCAGTACTTC. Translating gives CSASGTGGSGETQYF.

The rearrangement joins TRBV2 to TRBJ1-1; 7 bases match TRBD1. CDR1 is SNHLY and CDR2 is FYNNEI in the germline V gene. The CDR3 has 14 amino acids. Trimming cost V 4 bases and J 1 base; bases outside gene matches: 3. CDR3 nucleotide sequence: TGTGCCAGCAGTGTTTCAGGGGGGAACACTGAAGCTTTCTTT. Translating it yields CASSVSGGNTEAFF.

The CDR3 reads CASSEGGTGGQQFF. In DNA form, the CDR3 reads TGTGCCAGCAGTGAAGGAGGGACAGGAGGTCAGCAGTTCTTC. This chain connects TRBV6-1 to TRBJ2-1; 8 positions match TRBD1. CDR3 length: 14 residues. CDR1 and CDR2 (germline): MNHNS, SASEGT. Germline trimming cut 1 base from V and 11 bases from J; bases unmatched to any gene: 7.

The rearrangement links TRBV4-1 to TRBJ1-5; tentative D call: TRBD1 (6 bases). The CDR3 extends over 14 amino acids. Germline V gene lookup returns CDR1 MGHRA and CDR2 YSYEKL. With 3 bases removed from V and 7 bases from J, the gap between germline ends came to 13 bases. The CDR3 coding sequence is TGCGCCAGCAGCCATGCAGGGGCAGGACAGCCCCAGCATTTT. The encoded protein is CASSHAGAGQPQHF.

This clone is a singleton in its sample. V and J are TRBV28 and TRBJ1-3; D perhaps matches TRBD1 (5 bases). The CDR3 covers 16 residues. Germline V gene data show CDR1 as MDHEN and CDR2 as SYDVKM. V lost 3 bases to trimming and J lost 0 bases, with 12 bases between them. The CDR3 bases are TGTGCCAGCAGTTTGGCGGGGCCACTCTCTGGAAACACCATATATTTT. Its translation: CASSLAGPLSGNTIYF.

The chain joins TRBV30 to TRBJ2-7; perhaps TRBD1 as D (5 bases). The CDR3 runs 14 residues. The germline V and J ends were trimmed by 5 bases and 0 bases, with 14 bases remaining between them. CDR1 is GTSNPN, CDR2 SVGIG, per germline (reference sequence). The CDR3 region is CAWGRQTSSYEQYF. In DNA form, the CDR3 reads TGTGCCTGGGGTAGACAGACGAGCTCCTACGAGCAGTACTTC.

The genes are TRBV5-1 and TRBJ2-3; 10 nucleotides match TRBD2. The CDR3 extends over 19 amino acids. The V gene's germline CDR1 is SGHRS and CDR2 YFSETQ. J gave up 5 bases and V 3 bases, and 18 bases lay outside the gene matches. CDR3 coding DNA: TGCGCCAGCAGCTCCTACAGACAGGGCCTAGCGGGAGTTGGAGATACGCAGTATTTT. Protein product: CASSSYRQGLAGVGDTQYF.

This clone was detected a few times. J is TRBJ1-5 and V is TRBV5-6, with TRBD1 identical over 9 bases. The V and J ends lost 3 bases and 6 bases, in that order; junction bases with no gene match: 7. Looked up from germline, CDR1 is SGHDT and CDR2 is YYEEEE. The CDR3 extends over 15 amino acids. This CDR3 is CASSSGQGIAQPQHF. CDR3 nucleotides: TGTGCCAGCAGCTCCGGACAGGGGATCGCTCAGCCCCAGCATTTT.

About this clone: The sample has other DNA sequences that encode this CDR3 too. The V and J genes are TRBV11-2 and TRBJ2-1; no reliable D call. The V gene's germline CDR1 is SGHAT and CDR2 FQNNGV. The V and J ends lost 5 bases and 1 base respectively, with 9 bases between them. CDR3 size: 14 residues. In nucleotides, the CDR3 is TGTGCCAGCAGCCTAAGGGTGTCCTACAATGAGCAGTTCTTC. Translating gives CASSLRVSYNEQFF.

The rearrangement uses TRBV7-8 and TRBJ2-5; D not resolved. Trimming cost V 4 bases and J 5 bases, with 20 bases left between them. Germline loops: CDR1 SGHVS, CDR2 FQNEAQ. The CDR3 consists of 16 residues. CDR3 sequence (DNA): TGTGCCAGCAGCTCCCAAAAAAGGGCTTCATGGGAGACCCAGTACTTC. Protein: CASSSQKRASWETQYF.

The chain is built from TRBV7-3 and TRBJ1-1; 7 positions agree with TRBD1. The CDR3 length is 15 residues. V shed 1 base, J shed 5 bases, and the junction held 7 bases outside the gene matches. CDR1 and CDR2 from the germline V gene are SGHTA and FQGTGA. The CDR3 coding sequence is TGTGCCAGCAGCTTAAGAGGGGGCCCGGGGACTGAAGCTTTCTTT. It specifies CASSLRGGPGTEAFF.

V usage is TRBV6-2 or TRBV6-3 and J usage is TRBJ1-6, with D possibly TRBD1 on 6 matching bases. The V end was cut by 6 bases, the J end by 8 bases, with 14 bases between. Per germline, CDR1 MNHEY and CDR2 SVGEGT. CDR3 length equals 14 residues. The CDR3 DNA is TGTGCCAGCAGCCGTTCGGGGGCGGATTCACCCCTCCACTTT. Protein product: CASSRSGADSPLHF.

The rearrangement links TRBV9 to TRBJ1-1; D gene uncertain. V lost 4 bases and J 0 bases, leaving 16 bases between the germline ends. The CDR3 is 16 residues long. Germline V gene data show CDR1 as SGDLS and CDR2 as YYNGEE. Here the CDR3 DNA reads TGTGCCAGCAGCCCACAGCAGAACAGCGTGAACACTGAAGCTTTCTTT. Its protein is CASSPQQNSVNTEAFF.

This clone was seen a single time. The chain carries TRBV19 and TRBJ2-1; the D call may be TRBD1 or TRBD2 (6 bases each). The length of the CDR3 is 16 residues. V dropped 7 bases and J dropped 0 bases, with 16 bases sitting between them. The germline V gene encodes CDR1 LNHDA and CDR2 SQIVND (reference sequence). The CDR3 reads CASTPEGRGSYNEQFF. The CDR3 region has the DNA TGTGCCAGTACCCCGGAGGGCAGGGGCTCCTACAATGAGCAGTTCTTC. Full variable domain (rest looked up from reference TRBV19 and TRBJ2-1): DGGITQSPKYLFRKEGQNVTLSCEQNLNHDAMYWYRQDPGQGLRLIYYSQIVNDFQKGDIAEGYSVSREKKESFPLTVTSAQKNPTAFYLCASTPEGRGSYNEQFFGPGTRLTVL.

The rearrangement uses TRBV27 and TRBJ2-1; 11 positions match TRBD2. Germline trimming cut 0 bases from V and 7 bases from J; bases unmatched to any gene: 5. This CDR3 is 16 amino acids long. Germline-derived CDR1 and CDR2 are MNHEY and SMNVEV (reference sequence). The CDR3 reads CASSLSPLAGVNEQFF. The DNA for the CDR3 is TGTGCCAGCAGTTTATCGCCACTAGCGGGAGTGAATGAGCAGTTCTTC.

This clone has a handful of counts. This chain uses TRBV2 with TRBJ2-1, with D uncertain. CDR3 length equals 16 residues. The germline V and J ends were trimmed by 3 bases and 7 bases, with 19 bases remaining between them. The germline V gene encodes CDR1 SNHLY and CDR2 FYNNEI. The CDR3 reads CASSDTARWGRNEQFF. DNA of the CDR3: TGTGCCAGCAGTGATACGGCGAGATGGGGTCGGAATGAGCAGTTCTTC. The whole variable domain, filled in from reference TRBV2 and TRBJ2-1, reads EPEVTQTPSHQVTQMGQEVILRCVPISNHLYFYWYRQILGQKVEFLVSFYNNEISEKSEIFDDQFSVERPDGSNFTLKIRSTKLEDSAMYFCASSDTARWGRNEQFFGPGTRLTVL.

This chain's CDR3 is CASSPSGSRSYEQYF. Written as DNA, the CDR3 is TGTGCCAGCAGCCCTAGCGGGAGTCGATCCTACGAGCAGTACTTC. The chain couples TRBV9 to TRBJ2-7, with 10 bases identical to TRBD2. Germline assignment: CDR1 SGDLS and CDR2 YYNGEE. V was clipped by 4 bases and J by 1 base; unmatched bases: 5. The CDR3 has 15 amino acids.

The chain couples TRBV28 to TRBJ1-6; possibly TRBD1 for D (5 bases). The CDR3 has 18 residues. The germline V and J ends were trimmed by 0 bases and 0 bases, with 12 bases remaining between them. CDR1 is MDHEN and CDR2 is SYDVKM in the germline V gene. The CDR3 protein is CASSLWALDTSYNSPLHF. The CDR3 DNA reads TGTGCCAGCAGTTTATGGGCCCTGGACACCTCCTATAATTCACCCCTCCACTTT.

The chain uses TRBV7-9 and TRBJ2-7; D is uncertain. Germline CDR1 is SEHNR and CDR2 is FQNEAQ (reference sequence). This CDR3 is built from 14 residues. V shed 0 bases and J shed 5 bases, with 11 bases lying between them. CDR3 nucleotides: TGTGCCAGCAGCTTAGCCGAAAGGGTGGACGAGCAGTACTTC. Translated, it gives CASSLAERVDEQYF.

The CDR3 nucleotides read TGTGCCAGCTCACCTCAAACCGAAGAACGGGCTTTCTTT. As protein: CASSPQTEERAFF. The J gene is TRBJ1-1, the V gene TRBV18, with no clear D. CDR1 KGHSH and CDR2 LQKENI come from the germline V gene. The CDR3 spans 13 residues. The germline V and J ends were trimmed by 3 bases and 11 bases, with 16 bases remaining between them.

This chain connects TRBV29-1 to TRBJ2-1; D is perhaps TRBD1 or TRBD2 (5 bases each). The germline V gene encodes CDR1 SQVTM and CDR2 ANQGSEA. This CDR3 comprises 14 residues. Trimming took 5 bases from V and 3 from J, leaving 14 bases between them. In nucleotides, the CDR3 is TGCAGCGTTCCAAGGGACCCGATCTACAATGAGCAGTTCTTC. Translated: CSVPRDPIYNEQFF.

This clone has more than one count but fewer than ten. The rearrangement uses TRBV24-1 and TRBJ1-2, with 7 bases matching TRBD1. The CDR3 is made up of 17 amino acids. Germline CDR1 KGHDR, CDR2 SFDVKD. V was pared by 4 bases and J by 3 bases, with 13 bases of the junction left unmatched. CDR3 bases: TGTGCCACCAGTGACCCCAGCAGGACAGGAGATGACTATGGCTACACCTTC. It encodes CATSDPSRTGDDYGYTF.

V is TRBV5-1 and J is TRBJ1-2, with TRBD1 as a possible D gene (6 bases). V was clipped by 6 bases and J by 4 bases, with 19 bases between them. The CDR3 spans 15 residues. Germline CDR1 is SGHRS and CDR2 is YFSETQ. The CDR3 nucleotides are TGCGCCAGCAAGGGACCACGACAGGAGGTCTATGGCTACACCTTC. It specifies CASKGPRQEVYGYTF.

Here the CDR3 DNA reads TGTGCCAGCAGTCCTACCCGGACTAGCGGGAGTAAAGGGACCCAGTACTTC. Translating it yields CASSPTRTSGSKGTQYF. J is TRBJ2-5 and V is TRBV6-6, with TRBD2 identical over 13 bases. The germline gives CDR1 MNHNY, CDR2 SVGAGI (reference sequence). The CDR3 has 17 residues. Unmatched junction bases numbered 13, after V lost 5 bases and J lost 7 bases.

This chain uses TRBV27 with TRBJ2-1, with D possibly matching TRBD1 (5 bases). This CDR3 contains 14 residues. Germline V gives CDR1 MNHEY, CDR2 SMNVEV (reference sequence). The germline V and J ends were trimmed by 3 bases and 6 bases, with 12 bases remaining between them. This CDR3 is CASSFDGARNEQFF. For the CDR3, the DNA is TGTGCCAGCAGTTTCGATGGGGCGCGCAATGAGCAGTTCTTC.